These 28 T cell receptor beta chains originate from one sample sequenced in a study of early T cells in non-severe SARS-CoV-2 infection. MiXCR, run by TCRdb on the 5' RACE reads, gives a single entry per CDR3 protein. The profile shows 60,000 or so distinct CDR3 sequences, under 15% of them singletons. Sequencing was done on a sample of whole blood. Receptors were obtained from an adult who was a healthcare worker with PCR-confirmed SARS-CoV-2 infection or an uninfected control (not recorded which).

In this sample, this clonotype turned up many times. CDR3 in DNA: TGTGCCAGCAGCAGTATGGCGGGAGGTTACAATGAGCAGTTCTTC. Translating it yields CASSSMAGGYNEQFF. V gene TRBV3-1 combines with J gene TRBJ2-1; 8 bases match TRBD2. The trim removed 5 bases at V and 4 bases at J, leaving 7 bases unmatched. The germline gives CDR1 LGHDT, CDR2 YNNKEL (reference sequence). This CDR3 is built from 15 residues.

This clonotype showed up just a few times. The chain joins TRBV30 to TRBJ2-2; 7 nucleotides match TRBD1. V dropped 2 bases and J dropped 0; count of bases not matched to a gene: 3. CDR3 length: 15 amino acids. CDR1 and CDR2 (germline): GTSNPN, SVGIG (reference sequence). This chain's CDR3 is CAWSIGTANTGELFF. The CDR3 DNA is TGTGCCTGGAGTATCGGGACAGCGAACACCGGGGAGCTGTTTTTT.

This clonotype was detected a few times. The gene calls are TRBV29-1 and TRBJ2-7; no reliable D call. CDR1 is SQVTM and CDR2 is ANQGSEA in the germline V gene. V lost 1 base and J lost 3, with 7 bases in between. This CDR3 has 12 residues. The CDR3 DNA is TGCAGCGTTGAAGTTGATCTCTACGAGCAGTACTTC. Protein: CSVEVDLYEQYF.

This clonotype came up many times. The V call is TRBV12-3 or TRBV12-4, the J call TRBJ2-2; no definite D call. V was cut by 2 bases and J by 6 bases, with 10 bases left in between. The CDR3 runs 14 residues. CDR3 nucleotides: TGTGCCAGCAGTTTACAGGAGTTGGCCGGGGAGCTGTTTTTT. Residues: CASSLQELAGELFF.

The J gene is TRBJ2-7, the V gene TRBV7-9; either TRBD1 or TRBD2 may fit D (5 bases each). The CDR3 runs to 12 residues. Germline loops: CDR1 SEHNR, CDR2 FQNEAQ (reference sequence). Trimming pared 8 bases from V and 2 bases from J, leaving 10 bases between. CDR3 DNA sequence: TGTGCCAGCGGCCGAGGGGCCTACGAGCAGTACTTC. Protein product: CASGRGAYEQYF.

The gene calls are TRBV29-1 and TRBJ1-2, with unresolved D. The CDR3 length is 11 residues. V lost 2 bases and J 5 bases, leaving 6 bases between the germline ends. Germline-derived CDR1 and CDR2 are SQVTM and ANQGSEA. CDR3 sequence reads: CSVETVYGYTF. DNA for the CDR3: TGCAGCGTTGAAACAGTTTATGGCTACACCTTC.

This clonotype was recorded many times. The chain links TRBV28 to TRBJ2-7, with 8 bases matching TRBD1. CDR1 is MDHEN and CDR2 is SYDVKM in the germline V gene. J lost 3 bases, V lost 8 bases, and 3 bases had no gene match. The CDR3 is 12 amino acids. The CDR3 DNA reads as TGTGCCAGCGCGGGACAGGTCTACGAGCAGTACTTC. This encodes CASAGQVYEQYF.

This clonotype was seen ten or more times. The J gene is TRBJ2-1, the V gene TRBV7-2; possible D gene TRBD1, 5 bases. V dropped 1 base and J dropped 0 bases, with 7 bases sitting between them. Germline values: CDR1 SGHTA, CDR2 FQGNSA. The CDR3 totals 15 residues. The CDR3 coding sequence is TGTGCCAGCAGCTTAGGGACAATCTCCTACAATGAGCAGTTCTTC. It yields the protein CASSLGTISYNEQFF.

The chain uses TRBV10-3 and TRBJ2-1, with 10 nucleotides matching TRBD1. This CDR3 has 12 amino acids. Trimming removed 8 bases from V and 8 bases from J; junction bases left unmatched: 3. Germline-derived CDR1 and CDR2 are ENHRY and SYGVKD. The CDR3 protein is CAISTGGHEQFF. CDR3 sequence (DNA): TGTGCCATCTCGACAGGGGGCCATGAGCAGTTCTTC.

Only a few counts were recorded for this clonotype. The chain is built from TRBV12-3 or TRBV12-4 and TRBJ1-5; D gene uncertain. The V and J ends lost 5 bases and 0 bases respectively, with 14 bases between them. CDR3 length: 16 amino acids. This CDR3 is CASSPAARNSNQPQHF. CDR3 nucleotides: TGTGCCAGCAGTCCCGCCGCCAGGAATAGCAATCAGCCCCAGCATTTT.

By sample share, this clonotype is medium-sized. The chain employs TRBV3-1 and TRBJ1-6, with D uncertain. V lost 0 bases, J lost 0 bases, and 9 bases lay in between. Germline lookup yields CDR1 LGHDT and CDR2 YNNKEL (reference sequence). The CDR3 spans 17 residues. The CDR3, as DNA: TGTGCCAGCAGCCAAGATAGAAGGAGCTCCTATAATTCACCCCTCCACTTT. Its protein product is CASSQDRRSSYNSPLHF.

This clonotype has at least ten counts. The chain couples TRBV11-2 to TRBJ1-2; the D gene is possibly TRBD1 (6 bases). Trimming took off 6 bases at V and 8 bases at J, with 16 bases between the two ends. CDR3 length: 13 amino acids. Germline CDR1 SGHAT, CDR2 FQNNGV. This CDR3 is CASSFTGANGYTF. CDR3 sequence (DNA): TGTGCCAGCAGTTTTACGGGGGCTAACGGCTACACCTTC.

The chain employs TRBV11-2 and TRBJ1-5; TRBD1 might be the D (6 bases). The CDR3 spans 15 residues. Looked up from germline, CDR1 is SGHAT and CDR2 is FQNNGV. The V and J ends lost 1 base and 4 bases respectively, with 11 bases between them. The CDR3 region is CASSLGYTGNQPQHF. The CDR3, as DNA: TGTGCCAGCAGCTTAGGATATACAGGGAATCAGCCCCAGCATTTT.

There are a few counts of this clonotype. The V gene is TRBV6-4, the J gene TRBJ2-2, with no clear D. The CDR3 runs 15 residues. V dropped 6 bases and J dropped 4 bases, with 15 bases sitting between them. The germline V gene has CDR1 MRHNA and CDR2 SNTAGT. The CDR3 sequence: CASSATVEATGELFF. CDR3 DNA: TGTGCCAGCAGCGCCACGGTTGAGGCCACCGGGGAGCTGTTTTTT.

The chain couples TRBV12-3 or TRBV12-4 to TRBJ1-2; the D gene is possibly TRBD1 (5 bases). Trimming took 7 bases from V and 2 from J, leaving 11 bases between them. The length of the CDR3 is 13 residues. As DNA, the CDR3 is TGTGCCAGCACCCGGGAGGGGAACTATGGCTACACCTTC. Translation gives CASTREGNYGYTF.

The sample holds a few counts of this clonotype. The chain recombines TRBV5-1 with TRBJ1-5; D unclear. CDR1 is SGHRS and CDR2 is YFSETQ in the germline V gene. V dropped 0 bases and J dropped 5 bases, with 9 bases sitting between them. This CDR3 comprises 14 residues. The CDR3 coding sequence is TGCGCCAGCAGCTTGGACAGCGCTGATCAGCCCCAGCATTTT. Translating gives CASSLDSADQPQHF.

This clonotype was found many times. This sequence joins TRBV6-2 or TRBV6-3 and TRBJ2-7; TRBD1 is a possible D gene (6 bases). The CDR3 is made up of 13 amino acids. Germline V gene sequence: CDR1 MNHEY, CDR2 SVGEGT. Trimming removed 8 bases at V and 3 bases at J, with 14 bases between. Here the CDR3 reads CASHKTGFYEQYF. CDR3 DNA sequence: TGTGCCAGCCACAAGACAGGATTCTACGAGCAGTACTTC.

There are a few counts of this clonotype. The rearrangement joins TRBV10-1 to TRBJ2-1, with 7 nucleotides matching TRBD2. CDR3 length: 15 amino acids. V shed 4 bases and J 6 bases; nucleotides not matched to a gene: 9. Germline values: CDR1 WNHNN, CDR2 SYGVQD (reference sequence). CDR3 loop: CASSVVAGVGNEQFF. The DNA of the CDR3 is TGCGCCAGCAGTGTAGTCGCGGGAGTTGGCAATGAGCAGTTCTTC.

This chain links TRBV7-2 with TRBJ1-5; TRBD1 might be the D (5 bases). The germline V and J ends were trimmed by 5 bases and 2 bases, with 7 bases remaining between them. Germline CDR1 reads SGHTA; CDR2 reads FQGNSA. The CDR3 covers 13 residues. This CDR3 is CASSVQGNQPQHF. CDR3 DNA sequence: TGTGCCAGCAGCGTACAGGGCAATCAGCCCCAGCATTTT.

The V gene is TRBV29-1, the J gene TRBJ2-5; 7 nucleotides align to TRBD1. This CDR3 is built from 13 residues. Germline V gene lookup returns CDR1 SQVTM and CDR2 ANQGSEA. Trimming at V came to 1 base and at J to 2 bases, leaving 1 base not matched to a gene. In DNA, the CDR3 is TGCAGCGTTGAAGGGGACAGACAAGAGACCCAGTACTTC. It codes for CSVEGDRQETQYF.

V gene TRBV2 combines with J gene TRBJ1-1; 8 nucleotides agree with TRBD1. CDR3 length: 13 residues. V was pared by 5 bases and J by 3 bases, with 2 bases of the junction left unmatched. Germline loops: CDR1 SNHLY, CDR2 FYNNEI. CDR3: CASSPDRDTEAFF. CDR3 in DNA: TGTGCCAGCAGTCCGGACAGGGACACTGAAGCTTTCTTT.

At least ten counts were recorded for this clonotype. The chain combines TRBV20-1 with TRBJ2-4; D remains ambiguous. The ends were cut back, 6 bases at V and 9 bases at J, with 12 bases in the middle. This CDR3 comprises 11 residues. Germline CDR1 DFQATT, CDR2 SNEGSKA (reference sequence). Written as DNA, the CDR3 is TGCAGTGCACCCCTGGGCGGCATTCAGTACTTC. This codes for CSAPLGGIQYF.

This clonotype was seen only a few times. This chain links TRBV11-2 with TRBJ2-3; a weak D match, TRBD2 (6 bases). Germline CDR1 and CDR2: SGHAT and FQNNGV. The CDR3 is 16 amino acids. The V end lost 2 bases, the J end lost 1 base, and 13 bases lay between the germline ends. CDR3 sequence reads: CASSLRWEARTDTQYF. CDR3 coding DNA: TGTGCCAGCAGCTTAAGGTGGGAGGCTCGCACAGATACGCAGTATTTT.

The V gene is TRBV6-5, the J gene TRBJ2-1; 16 positions match TRBD2. Germline CDR1 and CDR2: MNHEY and SVGAGI. The CDR3 consists of 17 residues. The ends lost 6 bases at V and 9 bases at J; junction bases unmatched: 11. The CDR3 region is CASSPGLAGGPQGEQFF. CDR3 sequence (DNA): TGTGCCAGCAGCCCGGGACTAGCGGGAGGGCCCCAAGGTGAGCAGTTCTTC.

V is TRBV10-3 and J is TRBJ2-3; a weak D match, TRBD1 (5 bases). Germline CDR1 and CDR2: ENHRY and SYGVKD. V lost 8 bases, J lost 4 bases, and 7 bases lay in between. CDR3 length: 11 residues. The CDR3 loop is CAIRQSDTQYF. The CDR3 DNA is TGTGCCATCCGACAGTCAGATACGCAGTATTTT.

In this sample, this clonotype turned up a few times. The chain has TRBV2 and TRBJ2-4; D gene unclear. The CDR3 runs 11 residues. V gave up 3 bases and J gave up 5 bases, with 2 bases separating them. Germline CDR1 and CDR2: SNHLY and FYNNEI. CDR3: CASSEQNIQYF. Written as DNA, the CDR3 is TGTGCCAGCAGTGAGCAAAACATTCAGTACTTC.

This chain links TRBV7-2 with TRBJ2-7, with 13 bases identical to TRBD2. The CDR3 is 15 amino acids. Germline values: CDR1 SGHTA, CDR2 FQGNSA. V lost 4 bases to trimming and J lost 6 bases; unmatched junction nucleotides: 6. CDR3 region: CASSSGGTSGIEQYF. The CDR3 DNA follows: TGTGCCAGCAGCTCCGGCGGGACTAGCGGGATCGAGCAGTACTTC.

The V gene is TRBV5-1, the J gene TRBJ2-2, with D perhaps matching TRBD1 (6 bases). The CDR3 sequence is 16 residues long. Trimming took 1 base from V and 4 from J, leaving 14 bases between them. Germline V CDR1 and CDR2: SGHRS, YFSETQ. Here the CDR3 DNA reads TGCGCCAGCAGCTTGTCTCAGGGGCCGGGCACCGGGGAGCTGTTTTTT. This sequence encodes CASSLSQGPGTGELFF.